This TCR beta chain was sequenced during a study of T cell responses to AZD1222 COVID-19 vaccine. Profiling relied on immunoSEQ multiplex PCR, and the TCRdb table lists in-frame clones only, not all of them. The sample includes some 150,000 clones, 90% of them seen just once. Germline V lookup: CDR1 MDHEN, CDR2 SYDVKM. The CDR3 is 15 residues long. The V gene end was trimmed by 2 bases and the J gene end by 7 bases; junction bases not matched to a gene: 8. Of note for this clone: Its antigen is as yet unknown.

Notes on the study in general: An increase in Spike-specific TCR breadth and depth was observed after two AZD1222 doses.

The sequencing used peripheral blood, collected 28 days after the second dose of the MenACWY control vaccine. This rearrangement joins TRBV28 to TRBJ2-1; TRBD2 agrees at 7 bases. This TCR derives from an adult who received the MenACWY meningococcal vaccine as a control. This CDR3 is CASSLPGSGRNEQFF. Written as DNA, the CDR3 is TGTGCCAGCAGTTTACCAGGATCCGGGAGGAATGAGCAGTTCTTC.